Included here is one TCR beta chain sequence, with context. The antigen is unknown. Profiling relied on immunoSEQ multiplex PCR, and the TCRdb table lists in-frame clones only, not all of them. The data hold about 39,000 clones, with roughly 83% observed a single time. This entry belongs to a study of T cells in localized non-small cell lung cancer. Notes on the study in general: A higher density of T cells in blood coincided with extended overall survival. Compared with tumor, uninvolved adjacent lung displayed greater T cell clonality, ranking highest overall.

The specimen comprised PBMCs, sampled before any cancer treatment. The TCR was taken from a woman aged 40-69 years with stage II squamous cell lung carcinoma.

The CDR3 protein is CASSSTLVDTEAFF. In DNA form, the CDR3 reads TGTGCCAGCAGCTCGACTCTGGTAGACACTGAAGCTTTCTTT. This chain links TRBV11-2 with TRBJ1-1, with D unresolved. CDR3 length: 14 amino acids. CDR1 is SGHAT and CDR2 is FQNNGV in the germline V gene. Trimming left V 4 bases short and J 3 bases short, with 12 bases between.